This T cell receptor beta chain was sequenced for a study of T cell responses to AZD1222 COVID-19 vaccine. General study findings and limits: There were repertoire samples only from the period after the peak T cell response. Clonal diversity was possibly underestimated; the donors were predominantly white British and more often female. A rise in Spike-specific TCR breadth and depth followed two AZD1222 doses. Unmutated regions of variants are reportedly targeted by nearly half of spike-specific TCRs.

A note on this clone: The antigen is undetermined.

Germline trimming cut 5 bases from V and 4 bases from J; bases unmatched to any gene: 7. Germline V gene data show CDR1 as MDHEN and CDR2 as SYDVKM. The CDR3 length is 14 residues. The repertoire was sequenced with immunoSEQ multiplex PCR; TCRdb's copy has only in-frame clones and lacks some. The data show approximately 60,000 clones, more than 70% seen once. This rearrangement joins TRBV28 to TRBJ1-1; 7 bases match TRBD1. Here the sequenced sample was peripheral blood, taken on day 0 of MenACWY control vaccination. This sequence originates from an adult in good health. The CDR3 is CASSPGGVGTEAFF. In DNA form, the CDR3 reads TGTGCCAGCAGTCCAGGGGGGGTCGGCACTGAAGCTTTCTTT.